The 25 T cell receptor beta chains listed next were all sequenced from one sample in a study of cytomegalovirus exposure and HLA in healthy donors (dated by TCRdb to the late 2010s). To prepare the library, the immunoSEQ multiplex PCR assay was applied. A mixture of 60 forward primers for TCR Vbeta segments and 13 reverse primers for TCR Jbeta segments was used in the multiplex PCR. This immuneACCESS table, as held by TCRdb, lists in-frame sequences with V and J called but not all clones. Of the missing ones, under half trace to an unresolved V gene in checked studies; the others have no known cause. In all, the sample holds about 82,000 clones, and around 66% of those were seen once. Jointly, the top ten make up approximately 15% of the sample. Material for sequencing was PBMCs. These receptors came from a woman in her thirties or forties in good health and CMV-seropositive.

The chain recombines TRBV10-3 with TRBJ2-3, with TRBD2 identical over 11 bases. Germline CDR1 is ENHRY and CDR2 is SYGVKD. Losses at the gene ends were 5 bases for V and 5 bases for J; bases not matched to a gene: 6. The CDR3 loop spans 15 amino acids. CDR3 loop: CAISRSGRVLDTQYF. CDR3 sequence (DNA): TGTGCCATCAGTCGTAGCGGGAGGGTTTTAGATACGCAGTATTTT.

The chain couples TRBV28 to TRBJ2-7; TRBD2 is a possible D gene (7 bases). CDR1 and CDR2 (germline): MDHEN, SYDVKM. The CDR3 extends over 17 amino acids. The V gene lost 4 bases and the J gene lost 4 bases, with 23 bases spanning the gap. CDR3 in DNA: TGTGCCAGCAGTTCCCCTAGGGGGAGGGCCCTTGGGTACGAGCAGTACTTC. Translated, it gives CASSSPRGRALGYEQYF.

In its sample, this clone was seen once. The CDR3 DNA reads as TGTGCCAGCGTTCTGAGGTCGGGGTTCGCCTACAATGAGCAGTTCTTC. It translates to CASVLRSGFAYNEQFF. The chain combines TRBV2 with TRBJ2-1; a weak D match, TRBD2 (5 bases). There are 16 residues in the CDR3. V shed 8 bases and J shed 2 bases, with 19 bases lying between them. Germline CDR1 reads SNHLY; CDR2 reads FYNNEI.

This clone was counted a single time. The V call is TRBV28, the J call TRBJ2-7; D possibly corresponds to TRBD1 (6 bases). The CDR3 is 11 amino acids. Germline V gene data show CDR1 as MDHEN and CDR2 as SYDVKM. V lost 6 bases, J lost 8 bases, and 11 bases lay in between. The CDR3 DNA follows: TGTGCCAGCAGCTCACAGGGAAAGCAGTACTTC. Translating gives CASSSQGKQYF. The full variable domain, completed using reference TRBV28 and TRBJ2-7, is DVKVTQSSRYLVKRTGEKVFLECVQDMDHENMFWYRQDPGLGLRLIYFSYDVKMKEKGDIPEGYSVSREKKERFSLILESASTNQTSMYLCASSSQGKQYFGPGTRLTVT.

The chain has TRBV7-2 and TRBJ2-5; D may be TRBD1 (8 bases). The CDR3 is 17 amino acids. The V gene's germline CDR1 is SGHTA and CDR2 FQGNSA. Trimming stripped 1 base from V and 5 bases from J, with 20 bases between. The CDR3 nucleotides read TGTGCCAGCAGCTTAGGGGCCTTAACAGGGGGGGGTGAGACCCAGTACTTC. Its translation: CASSLGALTGGGETQYF.

The rearrangement links TRBV28 to TRBJ1-4; D may be TRBD1 (6 bases). This CDR3 is 15 amino acids long. V lost 2 bases to trimming and J lost 8 bases, with 15 bases between them. Germline assignment: CDR1 MDHEN and CDR2 SYDVKM. As DNA, the CDR3 is TGTGCCAGCAGTTTACAGACAGGCGGTGAAGAAAAACTGTTTTTT. Translation: CASSLQTGGEEKLFF.

The chain carries TRBV18 and TRBJ1-1; D is perhaps TRBD1 (5 bases). The CDR3 sequence is 14 residues long. Trimming cost V 1 base and J 4 bases, with 10 bases left between them. Germline assignment: CDR1 KGHSH and CDR2 LQKENI. The CDR3 spells CASSPLVGGTEAFF. CDR3 DNA sequence: TGTGCCAGCTCACCACTGGTGGGGGGCACTGAAGCTTTCTTT.

This chain links TRBV9 with TRBJ2-3, with D possibly being TRBD2 (5 bases). The V end was cut by 4 bases, the J end by 1 base, with 13 bases between. Germline values: CDR1 SGDLS, CDR2 YYNGEE. This CDR3 comprises 15 residues. The CDR3 region has the DNA TGTGCCAGCAGCCCCCATATCGGGGGCACAGATACGCAGTATTTT. Amino acids: CASSPHIGGTDTQYF.

This clone was found a few times. V gene TRBV2 combines with J gene TRBJ1-2; 8 bases are shared with TRBD1. The germline gives CDR1 SNHLY, CDR2 FYNNEI. The CDR3 runs 14 residues. The V segment lost 5 bases and the J segment 5 bases; nucleotides outside the gene matches: 7. The CDR3 bases are TGTGCCAGCAGTCCAGTGGGACAGGTATATGGCTACACCTTC. It translates to CASSPVGQVYGYTF. Based on the CDR3 plus reference TRBV2 and TRBJ1-2, the full variable domain is EPEVTQTPSHQVTQMGQEVILRCVPISNHLYFYWYRQILGQKVEFLVSFYNNEISEKSEIFDDQFSVERPDGSNFTLKIRSTKLEDSAMYFCASSPVGQVYGYTFGSGTRLTVV.

This clone was detected a few times. This chain joins TRBV28 and TRBJ1-1; D not certain. The CDR3 spans 12 residues. The germline V gene has CDR1 MDHEN and CDR2 SYDVKM. Between the trimmed V and J ends, which lost 2 bases and 8 bases, there was a span of 9 bases. CDR3 DNA: TGTGCCAGCAGTTTACAGTACAACGAAGCTTTCTTT. This gives the protein CASSLQYNEAFF.

This chain connects TRBV10-3 to TRBJ1-1; 8 bases fit TRBD1. With 10 bases clipped from V and 3 bases from J, the junction kept 13 bases outside the gene matches. CDR1 ENHRY and CDR2 SYGVKD come from the germline V gene. The CDR3 is 15 residues long. CDR3 nucleotides: TGTGCCAGCGGACAGGGAGGGTCCTCGTACACTGAAGCTTTCTTT. It encodes CASGQGGSSYTEAFF.

The chain carries TRBV15 and TRBJ1-4, with a weak D call TRBD1 (6 bases). CDR1 is LNHNV, CDR2 YYDKDF, per germline (reference sequence). Between the trimmed V and J ends, which lost 0 bases and 7 bases, there was a span of 15 bases. The CDR3 loop spans 16 amino acids. The CDR3 region is CATSRDVGGGSEKLFF. Here the CDR3 DNA reads TGTGCCACCAGCAGAGATGTGGGGGGCGGGAGTGAAAAACTGTTTTTT.

The chain has TRBV6-1 and TRBJ2-7; perhaps TRBD2 as D (6 bases). Germline assignment: CDR1 MNHNS and CDR2 SASEGT. Between the trimmed V and J ends, which lost 8 bases and 2 bases, there was a span of 13 bases. The CDR3 runs to 13 residues. CDR3 region: CASLLATTYEQYF. DNA for the CDR3: TGTGCCAGCTTACTAGCAACTACCTACGAGCAGTACTTC.

As to this clone: The sample holds other DNA sequences that translate to the same CDR3. The J gene is TRBJ1-3, the V gene TRBV6-5, with D possibly matching TRBD1 (6 bases). The CDR3 contains 14 residues. Germline V gene data show CDR1 as MNHEY and CDR2 as SVGAGI. Trimming left V 10 bases short and J 1 base short, with 14 bases between. CDR3 sequence: CATLDRASGNTIYF. CDR3 coding DNA: TGTGCCACCCTGGACAGAGCTTCTGGAAACACCATATATTTT.

V and J are TRBV27 and TRBJ1-1, with D unclear. Germline V gene data show CDR1 as MNHEY and CDR2 as SMNVEV (reference sequence). The V and J ends lost 2 bases and 1 base respectively, with 11 bases between them. The CDR3 is 15 residues long. The CDR3 DNA reads as TGTGCCAGCAGTTTAGGGCCCACCCCGAACACTGAAGCTTTCTTT. Its protein is CASSLGPTPNTEAFF.

This clone turned up a few times. This chain uses TRBV6-1 with TRBJ2-1, with 11 bases matching TRBD1. The V gene's germline CDR1 is MNHNS and CDR2 SASEGT. The junction had 7 bases not matched to a gene; V was cut back by 5 bases and J by 10 bases. This CDR3 has 14 amino acids. This CDR3 reads CASSRTGGGREQFF. The CDR3 DNA sequence: TGTGCCAGCAGTCGGACAGGGGGCGGGAGGGAGCAGTTCTTC.

This clone was counted a few times. The chain employs TRBV6-6 and TRBJ1-5; the match to TRBD1 covers 8 bases. V dropped 6 bases and J dropped 7; count of bases not matched to a gene: 8. CDR1 MNHNY and CDR2 SVGAGI come from the germline V gene (reference sequence). CDR3 size: 14 residues. CDR3 sequence (DNA): TGTGCCAGCAGCGAAGGCAGGGGGCAACAGCCCCAGCATTTT. Encoded protein: CASSEGRGQQPQHF.

The V and J genes are TRBV2 and TRBJ1-1, with TRBD1 matching over 7 bases. V lost 9 bases, J lost 5 bases, and 15 bases stayed unmatched. CDR3 length: 15 residues. Germline V gene lookup returns CDR1 SNHLY and CDR2 FYNNEI. The CDR3 sequence is CASMMTGNLGTEAFF. As DNA, the CDR3 is TGTGCCAGTATGATGACAGGGAATCTAGGGACTGAAGCTTTCTTT.

This clone has only a few counts. The chain couples TRBV6-1 to TRBJ1-2; 8 positions agree with TRBD1. CDR3 length: 17 residues. After removal of 6 bases from V and 6 bases from J, the junction contained 18 bases not matched to a gene. Germline V gene data show CDR1 as MNHNS and CDR2 as SASEGT. The CDR3 protein is CASRETLWTGCLNGYTF. Written as DNA, the CDR3 is TGTGCCAGCAGAGAAACCCTCTGGACAGGGTGTTTGAATGGCTACACCTTC.

The chain combines TRBV9 with TRBJ2-5; 8 bases line up with TRBD2. CDR1 and CDR2 (germline): SGDLS, YYNGEE. With V trimmed by 0 bases and J by 2 bases, 6 bases remained unmatched. This CDR3 spans 16 amino acids. In DNA, the CDR3 is TGTGCCAGCAGCGTAGCGGTTAGCGGGAATCAAGAGACCCAGTACTTC. It specifies CASSVAVSGNQETQYF.

The gene calls are TRBV25-1 and TRBJ2-6; D is ambiguous. Germline lookup yields CDR1 MGHDK and CDR2 SYGVNS. V was pared by 2 bases and J by 0 bases, with 11 bases between. The CDR3 runs to 17 residues. The CDR3 spells CASSESVGSSGANVLTF. CDR3 DNA sequence: TGTGCCAGCAGTGAAAGTGTTGGTAGCTCTGGGGCCAACGTCCTGACTTTC.

The chain carries TRBV7-9 and TRBJ1-1; D gene ambiguous. There are 14 residues in the CDR3. Germline assignment: CDR1 SEHNR and CDR2 FQNEAQ (reference sequence). With 5 bases removed from V and 2 bases from J, the gap between germline ends came to 12 bases. The chain's CDR3 is CASSPFMSNTEAFF. As DNA, the CDR3 is TGTGCCAGCAGCCCCTTCATGAGCAACACTGAAGCTTTCTTT. Filled out from reference TRBV7-9 and TRBJ1-1, the complete variable domain reads DTGVSQNPRHKITKRGQNVTFRCDPISEHNRLYWYRQTLGQGPEFLTYFQNEAQLEKSRLLSDRFSAERPKGSFSTLEIQRTEQGDSAMYLCASSPFMSNTEAFFGQGTRLTVV.

The chain combines TRBV19 with TRBJ1-2, with D possibly matching TRBD1 (5 bases). Germline V gives CDR1 LNHDA, CDR2 SQIVND (reference sequence). CDR3 length: 14 residues. V lost 6 bases, J lost 8 bases, and 19 bases lay in between. CDR3 loop: CASRGRETLGGYTF. In nucleotides, the CDR3 is TGTGCCAGTAGAGGCAGGGAAACGTTGGGGGGCTACACCTTC. Combining the CDR3 with reference TRBV19 and TRBJ1-2 gives the whole variable domain DGGITQSPKYLFRKEGQNVTLSCEQNLNHDAMYWYRQDPGQGLRLIYYSQIVNDFQKGDIAEGYSVSREKKESFPLTVTSAQKNPTAFYLCASRGRETLGGYTFGSGTRLTVV.

Only a few counts were recorded for this clone. The V gene is TRBV7-8, the J gene TRBJ2-3; perhaps TRBD2 as D (5 bases). Germline CDR1 reads SGHVS; CDR2 reads FQNEAQ. The CDR3 runs to 16 residues. Trimming stripped 2 bases from V and 2 bases from J, with 14 bases between. The chain's CDR3 is CASSLRRTRNTDTQYF. The DNA of the CDR3 is TGTGCCAGCAGCTTAAGGAGGACTCGGAACACAGATACGCAGTATTTT.

The gene calls are TRBV4-2 and TRBJ1-2, with unresolved D. V lost 3 bases and J lost 6, with 11 bases in between. The CDR3 loop spans 13 amino acids. Germline V gene lookup returns CDR1 LGHNA and CDR2 YNFKEQ. CDR3 protein: CASSQARENGYTF. The CDR3 coding sequence is TGTGCCAGCAGCCAGGCCCGGGAGAATGGCTACACCTTC.